This paragraph covers one T cell receptor beta chain sequence. Antigen: not known. The sample has other DNA sequences that encode this CDR3 too. Between the trimmed V and J ends, which lost 5 bases and 0 bases, there was a span of 5 bases. Germline lookup yields CDR1 SEHNR and CDR2 FQNEAQ (reference sequence). This CDR3 has 13 residues. The assay was immunoSEQ multiplex PCR, and TCRdb's table has in-frame clones only and misses some. The sample consists of more than 85,000 clones, around 73% of them appearing once. The data stem from a study of T cell responses to AZD1222 COVID-19 vaccine. The study, taken as a whole, reports: Clonal diversity was possibly underestimated, and white British individuals and females predominated among donors. Spike regions recognized by vaccine-associated CD4 TCRs spanned the protein, led by 160-218 and 743-854.

This TCR was sampled from an adult in good health. Sequences were derived from peripheral blood, sampled on day 0 of AZD1222 vaccination. This chain uses TRBV7-9 with TRBJ2-1, with D unclear. The CDR3 bases are TGTGCCAGCAGCCTAGGCTCCTACAATGAGCAGTTCTTC. Amino acids: CASSLGSYNEQFF.